The sequence of this T cell receptor beta chain was determined in a study of OX40 agonist ivuxolimab in advanced cancers. Study details: In this cohort, patients received ivuxolimab, an agonistic anti-OX40 (CD134) antibody.

Study-wide findings and caveats: Average numbers of expanded clones were greater in CD8+ T cells than in CD4+.

Germline CDR1 SSHAT, CDR2 FNYEAQ (reference sequence). Unmatched junction bases numbered 10, after V lost 6 bases and J lost 5 bases. The CDR3 extends over 16 amino acids. Of note for this clone: The antigen is undetermined.

Method: immunoSEQ multiplex PCR; TCRdb's copy keeps in-frame clones and lacks some. This table has 70,000 to 90,000 clones, 85% appearing once. Specimen: CD4+ or CD8+ T cells sorted from blood, collected in a trial of the OX40 agonist ivuxolimab. The clonotype comes from an adult with an advanced solid tumor such as melanoma, head and neck, liver or kidney cancer. The V gene is TRBV7-7, the J gene TRBJ1-4; TRBD1 aligns across 9 bases. CDR3 sequence reads: CASSPGQGSGNEKLFF. In DNA form, the CDR3 reads TGTGCCAGCAGTCCGGGACAGGGCTCAGGGAATGAAAAACTGTTTTTT.